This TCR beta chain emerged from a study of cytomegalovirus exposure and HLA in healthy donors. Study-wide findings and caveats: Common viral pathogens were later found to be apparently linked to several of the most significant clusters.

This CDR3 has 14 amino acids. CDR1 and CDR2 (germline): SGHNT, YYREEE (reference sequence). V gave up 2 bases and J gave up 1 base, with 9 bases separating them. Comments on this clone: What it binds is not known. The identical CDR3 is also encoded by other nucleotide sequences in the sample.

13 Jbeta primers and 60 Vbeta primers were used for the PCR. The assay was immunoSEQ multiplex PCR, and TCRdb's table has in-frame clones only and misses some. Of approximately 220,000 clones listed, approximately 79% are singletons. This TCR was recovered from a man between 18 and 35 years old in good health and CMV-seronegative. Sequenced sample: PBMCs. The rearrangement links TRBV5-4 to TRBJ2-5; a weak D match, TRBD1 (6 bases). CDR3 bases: TGTGCCAGCAGCTTCAGGACAGTCCAAGAGACCCAGTACTTC. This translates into CASSFRTVQETQYF.